The T cell receptor beta chain under discussion was sequenced for a study of blood T cell repertoires in COVID-19 (dated by TCRdb to the early 2020s). Study-level background: Collaborator samples came from the United States, Italy and Spain and covered acute and convalescent phases of COVID-19. The material from the prospective study consisted of cDNA or gDNA derived from T cells, B-cell-depleted T cells, or PBMCs. Subjects who had been exposed to COVID-19, were actively infected with it, or had recovered from it provided the deeply sampled blood TCRbeta repertoires that made up the dataset. The repertoires were released in a freely available public database intended as a resource for research on the immune response to SARS-CoV-2. Samples were obtained from the ongoing ImmuneRACE study (first 160 participants) and from some 1,200 subjects provided by 6 global collaborators. Sample metadata almost always included a de-identified subject ID, COVID-19 status, age in years and sex. Where HLA class I and class II types were available, the types were taken from metadata supplied by the sample provider, not from assay-based typing.

CDR1 and CDR2 were assigned from the germline V gene (reference sequence) as WNHNN and SYGVQD. V is clipped by 10 bases and J by 0 bases, and the sequence between their germline boundaries is 13 bases long. The CDR3, from cysteine to phenylalanine, totals 14 residues. Only the CDR3 DNA stays, 42 bases, in frame from base 1. Each collaborating institution followed its own protocols to collect whole blood in K2EDTA tubes. Collaborator samples were shipped for TCRbeta analysis as frozen whole blood, isolated PBMCs, or DNA extracted from either sample type. Comment on this clone: Which antigen it targets is not known. The record has no base qualities; no much larger clone is one base away.

TCRbeta CDR3 regions were amplified from genomic DNA using the immunoSEQ Assay, a bias-controlled multiplex PCR. The study's own analysis went as follows. The number of nucleated cells in each sample was estimated by amplification of reference gene primers within the assay. Sequence reads were collapsed and filtered to measure the absolute abundance of every unique TCRbeta CDR3 rearrangement. For each sample, productive Simpson clonality was calculated as the square root of Simpson's diversity index across productive rearrangements. Sourced from immuneACCESS, this table was stored by TCRdb with only in-frame sequences that have V and J called. A share of the clones is absent; for the studies checked, an unresolved V gene accounts for under half, and the remainder has no known explanation. The DNA was the basis for D and trimming; V, J and clone size are from that table. This sample comprises 250,000 to 300,000 clones, approximately 85% of them detected only once. Of the sample, 0.8% is held by the ten largest clones.

Summary of the overall study and its limitations: How much clinical and demographic metadata was included differed by source and by participant, and the metadata was provided uncurated.

Source material: peripheral blood. The V and J segments used are TRBV10-1 and TRBJ1-3, and the D gene may be TRBD1, 5 bases matching. This TCR was recovered from a woman aged 30 to 39 with acute or convalescent COVID-19. The CDR3: CAKPGLFSGNTIYF. The nucleotide sequence reads as follows: TGCGCCAAACCGGGACTATTCTCTGGAAACACCATATATTTT.